This TCR beta chain was obtained from a study of beta chain features in type 1 diabetes. All of the isolated RNA was reverse transcribed, so expressed TCRB transcripts were sequenced. The assay was immunoSEQ multiplex PCR, and TCRdb's table has in-frame clones only and misses some. The table has 310,000 or so clones, around 7.6% seen once. V gave up 1 base and J gave up 4 bases, with 11 bases separating them. Germline V CDR1 and CDR2: LGHNA, YSLEER. The CDR3 contains 15 residues. Specimen: central memory CD4+ T cells from blood. The clonotype comes from a young woman in good health. This chain joins TRBV4-3 and TRBJ2-1; D not resolved. The CDR3 is CASSQAVTTYNEQFF. CDR3 nucleotides: TGCGCCAGCAGCCAAGCCGTCACGACATACAATGAGCAGTTCTTC.